This is a list of T cell receptor beta chains from one sample in a study of T cells in Graves' hyperthyroidism and ophthalmopathy. Each CDR3 protein is one row after TCRdb ran MiXCR on the multiplex PCR reads. The table records hundreds of thousands of distinct CDR3 sequences, 14% to 15% of them present only once. The sample was blood. Source of these receptors: a man aged 18-30 years with Graves' ophthalmopathy. Each CDR3 is given with its conserved first and last residue. D genes are given only for firm matches. Rows may omit the clone size; those that give it use once, few, many or a size class.

TGTGCCAGCAGTTTCGGGTACATCGACTACGAGCAGTACTTC CASSFGYIDYEQYF TRBJ2-7 many TRBV12-3/TRBV12-4 .
TGTGCCAGCAGCGAGGGGCGGGGACTGAACACCGGGGAGCTGTTTTTT CASSEGRGLNTGELFF TRBJ2-2 . TRBV9 .
TGCAGTGCCGTCGGGACTACGCACAATGAGCAGTTCTTC CSAVGTTHNEQFF TRBJ2-1 many TRBV20-1 TRBD2
TGTGCCAGCAGTGGGTTCGGGACTAGCGGAGCAGATACGCAGTATTTT CASSGFGTSGADTQYF TRBJ2-3 many TRBV12-3/TRBV12-4 TRBD2
TGTGCCAGCAGTTTGAAGGGAGGTTACAATGAGCAGTTCTTC CASSLKGGYNEQFF TRBJ2-1 many TRBV12-3/TRBV12-4 .
TGTGCCAGCAGCCAAGATAGTCGCAGGAACTATGGCTACACCTTC CASSQDSRRNYGYTF TRBJ1-2 many TRBV3-1 .
TGTGCCAGCAGTCCCACCGGGGCCCCGAACACTGAAGCTTTCTTT CASSPTGAPNTEAFF TRBJ1-1 . TRBV6-4 .
TGCGCCAGCAGGGGACAGGGATACTCTGGAAACACCATATATTTT CASRGQGYSGNTIYF TRBJ1-3 few TRBV10-2 TRBD1
TGCAGTGCTACCGGGACAGGGTACACTGAAGCTTTCTTT CSATGTGYTEAFF TRBJ1-1 . TRBV20-1 TRBD1
TGTGCTAGCAGCCCATCTCCGAGCTCCTACAATGAGCAGTTCTTC CASSPSPSSYNEQFF TRBJ2-1 many TRBV7-7 .
TGTGCCAGCAGCAACGGGGGATACTATAATTCACCCCTCCACTTT CASSNGGYYNSPLHF TRBJ1-6 many TRBV11-2 .